This TCR beta chain was identified in a study of OX40 agonist ivuxolimab in advanced cancers. Across the whole study: A male proportion of about 84% was recorded, with mean age approximately 64 years and range roughly 23 to 90. Overall study findings and caveats: On average, CD8+ T cells showed a greater number of expanded clones than CD4+.

CDR3 length equals 14 residues. Trimming left V 10 bases short and J 6 bases short, with 21 bases between. The V gene's germline CDR1 is MNHEY and CDR2 SVGAGI. Method: immunoSEQ multiplex PCR; TCRdb's copy keeps in-frame clones and lacks some. This table holds roughly 75,000 clones, around nine tenths found once. In regard to this clone: The antigen remains unidentified.

The sequence was obtained from an adult with an advanced solid tumor such as melanoma, head and neck, liver or kidney cancer. The chain is built from TRBV6-5 and TRBJ1-2; D is perhaps TRBD1 (6 bases). Sequencing was performed on CD4+ or CD8+ T cells sorted from blood, taken in a trial of the OX40 agonist ivuxolimab. This CDR3 is CATISDRLFDGYTF. DNA for the CDR3: TGTGCCACCATTTCCGACAGGCTATTCGATGGCTACACCTTC.